This TCR beta chain was sequenced in a study of cytomegalovirus exposure and HLA in healthy donors. Trimming took off 0 bases at V and 2 bases at J, with 23 bases between the two ends. Looked up from germline, CDR1 is ENHRY and CDR2 is SYGVKD. The CDR3 contains 19 residues. Among the donors, all were healthy bone marrow donors. Vbeta (60) and Jbeta (13) primers were used in the PCR. Generated by immunoSEQ multiplex PCR, the TCRdb table keeps only in-frame clones and is missing some. The data contain about 180,000 clones, over 80% of them singletons. This clone was seen a few times. Its antigen is unidentified. Findings and limits, study-wide: V- and J-gene trimming in TCR beta was tied to a missense DCLRE1C variant by an analysis performed later. About 87% or about 30% of the time was how often most TCR beta V segments were productive, according to an earlier analysis. In presence/absence analyses, roughly uniform sequencing depth across donors was assumed.

The sample was PBMCs. This chain connects TRBV10-3 to TRBJ2-7; tentative D call: TRBD1 (6 bases). The clonotype originates from a girl aged 5-17 years in good health and CMV-seropositive. CDR3 sequence reads: CAISESDRWGAVAAYEQYF. The CDR3 nucleotides read TGTGCCATCAGTGAGTCCGACAGGTGGGGAGCCGTAGCAGCCTACGAGCAGTACTTC.